Below are 10 T cell receptor beta chains sequenced from a single sample in a study of T cells and copy number aberrations in small-cell lung cancer. Sequencing used immunoSEQ multiplex PCR; TCRdb keeps in-frame clones, though not all of them. The sample lists some 10,000 clones, over 75% occurring once. The sequenced sample was normal tissue next to the tumor. The receptors here all came from a man aged 55 to 70 with small cell lung cancer.

The V call is TRBV6-6, the J call TRBJ2-1; 7 bases line up with TRBD2. CDR3 length: 16 amino acids. The germline V gene encodes CDR1 MNHNY and CDR2 SVGAGI (reference sequence). Unmatched junction bases numbered 8, after V lost 0 bases and J lost 6 bases. The CDR3 is CASSYSGGSAFNEQFF. Here the CDR3 DNA reads TGTGCCAGCAGTTACTCTGGCGGGAGCGCGTTCAATGAGCAGTTCTTC.

The sample holds one count of this clone. V is TRBV5-1 and J is TRBJ2-2, with 7 bases matching TRBD2. This CDR3 spans 14 amino acids. The germline V gene encodes CDR1 SGHRS and CDR2 YFSETQ. Trimming took 4 bases from V and 4 from J; bases not matched to a gene: 4. The CDR3 DNA reads as TGCGCCAGCAGCCGGGCTAGCGGCACCGGGGAGCTGTTTTTT. Amino acid sequence: CASSRASGTGELFF.

The chain couples TRBV15 to TRBJ2-3; D is uncertain. The CDR3 sequence is 13 residues long. The V and J ends lost 0 bases and 6 bases respectively, with 7 bases between them. The germline V gene encodes CDR1 LNHNV and CDR2 YYDKDF (reference sequence). CDR3 sequence (DNA): TGTGCCACCAGCAGAGATAGGCTCGATACGCAGTATTTT. Translation gives CATSRDRLDTQYF.

The CDR3 region has the DNA TGCGCCAGCAGGTACGGGACAGGGGATGAAAAACTGTTTTTT. This gives the protein CASRYGTGDEKLFF. The V call is TRBV5-1, the J call TRBJ1-4, with 10 bases aligning to TRBD1. The CDR3 is made up of 14 amino acids. J gave up 6 bases and V 5 bases, and 4 bases lay outside the gene matches. The germline V gene encodes CDR1 SGHRS and CDR2 YFSETQ.

The chain couples TRBV5-1 to TRBJ2-3; no firm D call. Germline CDR1 is SGHRS and CDR2 is YFSETQ. Deletions cut 6 bases from V and 0 bases from J, with 17 bases between. The CDR3 runs to 16 residues. The CDR3 DNA reads TGCGCCAGCACTACCGATGGGGTCCCTAGCACAGATACGCAGTATTTT. It translates to CASTTDGVPSTDTQYF.

The chain is built from TRBV5-5 and TRBJ1-2; 9 nucleotides agree with TRBD1. Germline CDR1 SGHKS, CDR2 YYEKEE (reference sequence). This CDR3 spans 15 amino acids. The trim removed 7 bases at V and 4 bases at J, leaving 11 bases unmatched. DNA of the CDR3: TGTGCCAGCTTGCGGGGGGGACAGGGCGGCTATGGCTACACCTTC. Protein sequence: CASLRGGQGGYGYTF.

CDR3 nucleotide sequence: TGCGCCAGCAGCTTAATGTCAAGGGAGGAAGGCGAGCAGTACTTC. Its protein is CASSLMSREEGEQYF. This chain connects TRBV5-1 to TRBJ2-7; D is perhaps TRBD2 (6 bases). The CDR3 runs 15 residues. CDR1 and CDR2 (germline): SGHRS, YFSETQ. Trimming left V 2 bases short and J 6 bases short, with 18 bases between. The full variable domain, completed using reference TRBV5-1 and TRBJ2-7, is KAGVTQTPRYLIKTRGQQVTLSCSPISGHRSVSWYQQTPGQGLQFLFEYFSETQRNKGNFPGRFSGRQFSNSRSEMNVSTLELGDSALYLCASSLMSREEGEQYFGPGTRLTVT.

The rearrangement links TRBV21-1 to TRBJ2-5. TRBV21-1 is designated a pseudogene. The CDR3 loop spans 16 amino acids. The CDR3 bases are TGTGCCAGCAGCACGGGACGGACGGCGGACGGGGAGACCCAGTACTTC. It specifies CASSTGRTADGETQYF.

The chain recombines TRBV30 with TRBJ2-7; 8 bases are a match to TRBD2. CDR1 is GTSNPN and CDR2 is SVGIG in the germline V gene (reference sequence). Trimming at V came to 4 bases and at J to 1 base, leaving 6 bases not matched to a gene. CDR3 size: 14 residues. The CDR3 here is CAWNPGGPSYEQYF. The CDR3, as DNA: TGTGCCTGGAACCCGGGAGGGCCGTCCTACGAGCAGTACTTC.

V gene TRBV6-6 combines with J gene TRBJ2-7, with 8 bases lining up with TRBD1. J was trimmed by 1 base and V by 6 bases; bases with no gene match: 5. Germline loops: CDR1 MNHNY, CDR2 SVGAGI (reference sequence). CDR3 length equals 14 residues. The CDR3 DNA reads as TGTGCCAGCAGCCACGGGACAGGTTCCTACGAGCAGTACTTC. Amino acid sequence: CASSHGTGSYEQYF.